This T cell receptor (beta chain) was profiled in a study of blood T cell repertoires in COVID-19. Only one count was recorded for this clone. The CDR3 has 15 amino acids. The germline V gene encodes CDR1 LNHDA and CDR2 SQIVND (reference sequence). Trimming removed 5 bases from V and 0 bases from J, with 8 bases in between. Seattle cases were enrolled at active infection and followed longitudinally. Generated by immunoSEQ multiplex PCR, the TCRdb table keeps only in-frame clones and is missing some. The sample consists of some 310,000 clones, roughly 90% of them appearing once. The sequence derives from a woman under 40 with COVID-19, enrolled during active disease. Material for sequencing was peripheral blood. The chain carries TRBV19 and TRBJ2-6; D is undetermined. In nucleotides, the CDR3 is TGTGCCAGTAGTGGGCTGCACTCTGGGGCCAACGTCCTGACTTTC. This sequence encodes CASSGLHSGANVLTF.